This T cell receptor beta chain was sequenced for a study of OX40 agonist ivuxolimab in advanced cancers. At the level of the study: Ivuxolimab, which is an agonistic anti-OX40 (CD134) antibody, was administered to the patients. Dosing consisted of intravenous ivuxolimab at 0.01 to 10 mg/kg every 2 weeks.

General study findings and limits: At doses 0.1 to 3.0 mg/kg, CD4+ and CD8+ clones expanded. CD4+ T cells averaged fewer expanded clones than CD8+ T cells.

CDR3 size: 13 residues. V lost 5 bases and J 5 bases, leaving 13 bases between the germline ends. Per germline, CDR1 SGHVS and CDR2 FQNEAQ. Assay used: immunoSEQ multiplex PCR; TCRdb lists only in-frame clones, some missing. The profile shows approximately 41,000 clones, more than 70% of them singletons. As concerns this clone: The antigen is unknown.

The V and J genes are TRBV7-8 and TRBJ2-7; possible D gene TRBD1, 5 bases. This receptor was taken from an adult with an advanced solid tumor such as melanoma, head and neck, liver or kidney cancer. The source was CD4+ or CD8+ T cells sorted from blood, collected in a trial of the OX40 agonist ivuxolimab. The CDR3 loop reads CASSPPRGDEQYF. For the CDR3, the DNA is TGTGCCAGCAGCCCCCCTAGGGGCGACGAGCAGTACTTC.